This is a list of T cell receptor beta chains from one sample in a study of blood T cell repertoires in COVID-19. Using immunoSEQ multiplex PCR, the repertoire was profiled, and TCRdb retains in-frame clones only, with some absent. In the table there are approximately 170,000 clones, 86% of which are singletons. The source material was peripheral blood. Receptors were obtained from a woman aged 55-75 years with COVID-19, enrolled during active disease. The CDR3 runs from the conserved cysteine through the conserved F or W. Fields, in order: CDR3 DNA, CDR3 protein, D gene, V gene, clone size, J gene. D genes are given only for firm matches. Clone size is stated in some rows and not others, as once, few, many or a class when expanded.

CDR3nt: TGTGCCAGCAGCCCTGGGGCAGGGGGCGCAGCAGATACGCAGTATTTT
CDR3aa: CASSPGAGGAADTQYF
d_gene: TRBD1
v_gene: TRBV11-2
abundance: -
j_gene: TRBJ2-3

CDR3nt: TGTGCCAGCAGTAGGCGGGGGGGTAATAACTATGGCTACACCTTC
CDR3aa: CASSRRGGNNYGYTF
d_gene: -
v_gene: TRBV27
abundance: -
j_gene: TRBJ1-2

CDR3nt: TGCGCCAGCAGCCGGTTCAGGACACTCCAAGAGACCCAGTACTTC
CDR3aa: CASSRFRTLQETQYF
d_gene: -
v_gene: TRBV4-1
abundance: -
j_gene: TRBJ2-5

CDR3nt: TGTGCCAGCAGCGTAGGGGGGGTGGCTAATGAAAAACTGTTTTTT
CDR3aa: CASSVGGVANEKLFF
d_gene: -
v_gene: TRBV9
abundance: -
j_gene: TRBJ1-4

CDR3nt: TGTGCCAGCAGTGACTTGGCGGGGGACTCCTACGAGCAGTACTTC
CDR3aa: CASSDLAGDSYEQYF
d_gene: TRBD2
v_gene: TRBV25-1
abundance: -
j_gene: TRBJ2-7

CDR3nt: TGTGCCAGCAGCCAAGAAGGGGGCGGTGGAAAACTGTTTTTT
CDR3aa: CASSQEGGGGKLFF
d_gene: TRBD1
v_gene: TRBV3-1/TRBV3-2
abundance: -
j_gene: TRBJ1-4

CDR3nt: TGTGCCAGCAGTCCAATCAGAGAGGTCTACGAGCAGTACTTC
CDR3aa: CASSPIREVYEQYF
d_gene: -
v_gene: TRBV28
abundance: -
j_gene: TRBJ2-7

CDR3nt: TGTGCCAGCAGTGGTGGGACACGGAACAATGAGCAGTTCTTC
CDR3aa: CASSGGTRNNEQFF
d_gene: -
v_gene: TRBV6-4
abundance: few
j_gene: TRBJ2-1

CDR3nt: TGTGCCACCAGCAGAGGGTTGGGGCCAAGCACCTACAATGAGCAGTTCTTC
CDR3aa: CATSRGLGPSTYNEQFF
d_gene: -
v_gene: TRBV15
abundance: -
j_gene: TRBJ2-1

CDR3nt: TGCAGCGTTGCCGGGCTAGCGGGAGGGGATACGCAGTATTTT
CDR3aa: CSVAGLAGGDTQYF
d_gene: TRBD2
v_gene: TRBV29-1
abundance: -
j_gene: TRBJ2-3

CDR3nt: TGTGCCAGCAGCGGGAAGACTAAGTCCTACTCTGGGGCCAACGTCCTGACTTTC
CDR3aa: CASSGKTKSYSGANVLTF
d_gene: -
v_gene: TRBV9
abundance: -
j_gene: TRBJ2-6

CDR3nt: TGTGCCAGCAGTCCCACTAGCCCCCCCTACGAGCAGTACTTC
CDR3aa: CASSPTSPPYEQYF
d_gene: -
v_gene: TRBV27
abundance: -
j_gene: TRBJ2-7

CDR3nt: TGTGCCAGCAGTCTAGCGGGAGCGGGGAGGAATGAGCAGTTCTTC
CDR3aa: CASSLAGAGRNEQFF
d_gene: TRBD2
v_gene: TRBV7-8
abundance: -
j_gene: TRBJ2-1